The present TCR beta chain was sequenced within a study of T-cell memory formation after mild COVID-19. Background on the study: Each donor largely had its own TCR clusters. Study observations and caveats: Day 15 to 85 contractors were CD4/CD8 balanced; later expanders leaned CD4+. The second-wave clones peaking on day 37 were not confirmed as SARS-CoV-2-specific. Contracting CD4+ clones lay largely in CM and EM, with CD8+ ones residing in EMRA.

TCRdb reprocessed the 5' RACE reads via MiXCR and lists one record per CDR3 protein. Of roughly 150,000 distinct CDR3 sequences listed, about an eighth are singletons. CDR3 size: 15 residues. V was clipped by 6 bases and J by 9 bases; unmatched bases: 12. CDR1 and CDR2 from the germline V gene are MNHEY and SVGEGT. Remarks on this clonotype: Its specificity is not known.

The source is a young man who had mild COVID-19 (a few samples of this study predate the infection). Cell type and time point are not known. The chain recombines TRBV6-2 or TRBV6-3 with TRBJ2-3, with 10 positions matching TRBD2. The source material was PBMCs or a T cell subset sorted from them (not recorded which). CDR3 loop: CASRTSGGASRTQYF. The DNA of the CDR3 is TGTGCCAGCAGAACGAGCGGGGGGGCCTCAAGAACGCAGTATTTT.